These T cell receptor beta chains were read from a single sample in a study of OX40 agonist ivuxolimab in advanced cancers. Sequenced by immunoSEQ multiplex PCR; TCRdb stores in-frame clones only, minus some. In the table there are about 16,000 clones, around four fifths of which are singletons. The specimen comprised CD4+ or CD8+ T cells sorted from blood, sampled in a trial of the OX40 agonist ivuxolimab. These receptors were obtained from an adult with an advanced solid tumor such as melanoma, head and neck, liver or kidney cancer. The CDR3 runs from the conserved cysteine through the conserved F or W. D genes are given only for firm matches. Size values are once, few and many counts, or a class for expanded clones, and some rows have none.

clone_size d_call cdr3_length j_call v_call cdr3_nt cdr3_aa
once TRBD2 15 TRBJ2-3 TRBV30 TGTGCCTGGGGGATCGGGAGCGGGGGTGCAGATACGCAGTATTTT CAWGIGSGGADTQYF
. . 13 TRBJ1-2 TRBV25-1 TGTGCCAGCAGTGAATCTTTGGGGGATGGCTACACCTTC CASSESLGDGYTF
. . 15 TRBJ1-2 TRBV15 TGTGCCACCAGCAGAGATCTCGGGGGCCTCTATGGCTACACCTTC CATSRDLGGLYGYTF
. . 15 TRBJ2-2 TRBV11-2 TGTGCCAGCAGCTTAGAGCCTCGACCCACCGGGGAGCTGTTTTTT CASSLEPRPTGELFF
. . 13 TRBJ2-1 TRBV4-1 TGCGCCAGCAGCCTCGGGGTCTCCAATGAGCAGTTCTTC CASSLGVSNEQFF
. . 12 TRBJ2-1 TRBV29-1 TGCAGCGTGATTACAGGGTACAATGAGCAGTTCTTC CSVITGYNEQFF
. . 11 TRBJ2-7 TRBV6-5 TGTGCCAGCAGTTCCGGGGGCGAGCAGTACTTC CASSSGGEQYF
. . 15 TRBJ2-3 TRBV9 TGTGCCAGCAGCCCCTTCACGGGAGTCCCAGATACGCAGTATTTT CASSPFTGVPDTQYF
. . 12 TRBJ2-1 TRBV7-9 TGTGCCAGCAGCTTAAAAGACAATGAGCAGTTCTTC CASSLKDNEQFF
. TRBD2 14 TRBJ2-7 TRBV19 TGTGCCAGTAGTATCACGGGGGGGGACTACGAGCAGTACTTC CASSITGGDYEQYF
once TRBD2 14 TRBJ2-1 TRBV6-4 TGTGCCAGCAGTGAGCGGGGGGGCCACAATGAGCAGTTCTTC CASSERGGHNEQFF
. TRBD1 15 TRBJ2-7 TRBV13 TGTGCCAGCAGCGAAGGGACAGGGGTCCCCTACGAGCAGTACTTC CASSEGTGVPYEQYF
. . 13 TRBJ1-5 TRBV27 TGTGCCAGCAGCTCAGGGCGGCGGCAGCCCCAGCATTTT CASSSGRRQPQHF
. TRBD1 18 TRBJ2-7 TRBV28 TGTGCCAGCAGTTTATTTATGATAGGGACAGGGGGTTCCTACGAGCAGTACTTC CASSLFMIGTGGSYEQYF
. . 19 TRBJ2-6 TRBV9 TGTGCCAGCAGCACCCCTGACGAGGGGGGAATCTCTGGGGCCAACGTCCTGACTTTC CASSTPDEGGISGANVLTF
. . 14 TRBJ2-3 TRBV7-6 TGTGCCAGCGGGCCTCCGGGAGCGGCAGATACGCAGTATTTT CASGPPGAADTQYF
. . 13 TRBJ2-7 TRBV5-5 TGTGCCAGCAGCCCCGCACAGGGCCTCGAGCAGTACTTC CASSPAQGLEQYF
. . 13 TRBJ2-7 TRBV4-3 TGCGCCAGCAGCCAATTCCTAGCCTACGAGCAGTACTTC CASSQFLAYEQYF
. . 15 TRBJ2-7 TRBV7-2 TGTGCCAGCAGCTTAGAGCCGGGAACATTCTACGAGCAGTACTTC CASSLEPGTFYEQYF
. TRBD1 15 TRBJ2-7 TRBV5-5 TGTGCCAGCAGCTTGGACGGGACAGGGTTTTACGAGCAGTACTTC CASSLDGTGFYEQYF
once TRBD2 14 TRBJ2-7 TRBV5-4 TGTGCCAGCAGCTTTTCCGGGACTAGCTACGAGCAGTACTTC CASSFSGTSYEQYF
. . 13 TRBJ1-1 TRBV7-7 TGTGCCAGCAGCTCCAGGCTGAACACTGAAGCTTTCTTT CASSSRLNTEAFF
once . 13 TRBJ2-5 TRBV15 TGTGCCACCAGCAGCGGGGGCGTTGAGACCCAGTACTTC CATSSGGVETQYF
many TRBD1 13 TRBJ1-5 TRBV6-6 TGTGCCAGCAGATGGACAGGGGATCAGCCCCAGCATTTT CASRWTGDQPQHF
. . 14 TRBJ2-4 TRBV13 TGTGCCAGCAGTTCTACCCGGGGGGCCGTCATTCAGTACTTC CASSSTRGAVIQYF
. . 17 TRBJ1-2 TRBV29-1 TGCAGCGTTGAAGCCCCCCCGGGGCCGGGCGTCTACTATGGCTACACCTTC CSVEAPPGPGVYYGYTF
. TRBD1 14 TRBJ1-1 TRBV5-1 TGCGCCAGCAGCTTGGAGGGACAGGGGGAGGTAGCTTTCTTT CASSLEGQGEVAFF
. . 11 TRBJ1-4 TRBV6-1 TGTGCCAGCAGTGCGGGCAGCAAACTGTTTTTT CASSAGSKLFF
. TRBD2 14 TRBJ2-7 TRBV28 TGTGCCATCGACCCACTACTAGCGGGAGACGAGCAGTACTTC CAIDPLLAGDEQYF
. . 16 TRBJ2-3 TRBV5-1 TGCGCCAGCAGCTTGTGGAACAGGCCTAGCACAGATACGCAGTATTTT CASSLWNRPSTDTQYF
. . 12 TRBJ2-5 TRBV7-9 TGTGCCAGCAGCCAAATCCAAGAGACCCAGTACTTC CASSQIQETQYF